This TCR beta chain was captured by sequencing in a study of blood T cell repertoires in COVID-19. At the level of the study: Researchers got acute and convalescent COVID-19 samples from the United States, Italy and Spain. In each case, the material was cDNA or gDNA derived from T cells, B-cell-depleted T cells, or PBMCs.

As handled by the study authors: Estimates of nucleated cell counts were drawn from the amplification of reference gene primers. Only in-frame clones appear in the TCRdb table, and some are missing; sequencing was by immunoSEQ multiplex PCR. The V and J calls and clone size come from that table; D and trimming were worked out from the DNA. The profile shows approximately 61,000 clones, more than 60% of them singletons. Germline-derived CDR1 and CDR2 are SGDLS and YYNGEE. The CDR3 extends over 17 amino acids. V was clipped by 3 bases and J by 4 bases; unmatched bases: 11. Sequenced material: peripheral blood. The sequence was collected from a woman in her 70s with acute or convalescent COVID-19. The rearrangement uses TRBV9 and TRBJ2-2; 8 bases fit TRBD1. For the CDR3, the DNA is TGTGCCAGCAGCGGCCTTGGGCAGGGGGCATTCACCGGGGAGCTGTTTTTT. This sequence encodes CASSGLGQGAFTGELFF. Drawing the rest from reference TRBV9 and TRBJ2-2, the complete variable domain is DSGVTQTPKHLITATGQRVTLRCSPRSGDLSVYWYQQSLDQGLQFLIQYYNGEERAKGNILERFSAQQFPDLHSELNLSSLELGDSALYFCASSGLGQGAFTGELFFGEGSRLTVL.